These 22 T cell receptor beta chains originate from one sample sequenced in a study of CD8+CD57+ T cells in acquired aplastic anemia. The TCR beta profiling, which covered VDJ combination and CDR3 sequence, was carried out using genomic DNA as the template. TCRdb fed the reads into MiXCR, producing one record per CDR3 protein. The sample comprises around 200,000 distinct CDR3 sequences, approximately 52% of which are singletons, and around 2% rests with the top ten. Patients chosen for sequencing had CD8+CD57+ cells that had expanded, as shown by flow cytometry. The sample was sorted CD4+, CD8+, or CD8+CD57+ T cells (not recorded which) from PBMCs. Receptors originate from a human donor with aplastic anemia.

The rearrangement uses TRBV19 and TRBJ2-2; D perhaps matches TRBD2 (7 bases). The CDR3 runs to 15 residues. CDR1 is LNHDA and CDR2 is SQIVND in the germline V gene (reference sequence). The V gene lost 11 bases and the J gene lost 2 bases, with 18 bases spanning the gap. In nucleotides, the CDR3 is TGTGCCTTGGGGACCGGGGGGCAAAACACCGGGGAGCTGTTTTTT. Protein sequence: CALGTGGQNTGELFF.

This clonotype was observed at least ten times. The chain carries TRBV7-2 and TRBJ2-5; either TRBD1 or TRBD2 may supply D (6 bases each). This CDR3 is built from 20 residues. V lost 4 bases to trimming and J lost 6 bases, with 33 bases between them. Germline CDR1 reads SGHTA; CDR2 reads FQGNSA. CDR3 sequence (DNA): TGTGCCAGCAGCTCTCCCCGATTGGACAGCGGGCGTTGGGGGGCTAAGACCCAGTACTTC. Translating gives CASSSPRLDSGRWGAKTQYF.

V gene TRBV20-1 combines with J gene TRBJ1-5; D possibly corresponds to TRBD1 (6 bases). This CDR3 has 13 residues. V was clipped by 7 bases and J by 9 bases, with 19 bases between them. From germline, CDR1 is DFQATT and CDR2 SNEGSKA (reference sequence). CDR3 nucleotide sequence: TGCAGTGTCCCTGGGGACAACATAGGGCCCCAGCATTTT. This encodes CSVPGDNIGPQHF.

The chain joins TRBV15 to TRBJ2-5; D may be TRBD1 or TRBD2 (5 bases each). The germline CDR1 and CDR2 sequences are LNHNV and YYDKDF (reference sequence). The CDR3 spans 14 residues. Trimming shortened V by 6 bases and J by 5 bases, and 16 bases separated the two germline ends. The CDR3 coding sequence is TGTGCCACCAGTACTCCGGGGCCACAGGAGACCCAGTACTTC. Its translation is CATSTPGPQETQYF.

The chain links TRBV6-1 to TRBJ1-1; the D gene is possibly TRBD1 (5 bases). The CDR3 sequence is 12 residues long. The V gene's germline CDR1 is MNHNS and CDR2 SASEGT. V lost 6 bases and J lost 7, with 12 bases in between. CDR3 nucleotide sequence: TGTGCCAGCAGGCGGGGGACCCTTGAAGCTTTCTTT. The encoded protein is CASRRGTLEAFF.

CDR3 in DNA: TGTGCCAGCAGTGACCTCAGGGGGTGGACCGGGGAGCTGTTTTTT. It is translated as CASSDLRGWTGELFF. The chain carries TRBV25-1 and TRBJ2-2; the match to TRBD1 covers 7 bases. Losses at the gene ends were 3 bases for V and 5 bases for J; bases not matched to a gene: 6. The germline gives CDR1 MGHDK, CDR2 SYGVNS. The CDR3 spans 15 residues.

This clonotype appeared a few times. The rearrangement uses TRBV28 and TRBJ1-4; D call uncertain. V gave up 2 bases and J gave up 4 bases, with 5 bases separating them. The germline gives CDR1 MDHEN, CDR2 SYDVKM. The CDR3 loop spans 13 amino acids. CDR3 sequence reads: CASSLTDNEKLFF. DNA for the CDR3: TGTGCCAGCAGTTTAACTGATAATGAAAAACTGTTTTTT.

Ten or more counts support this clonotype. The rearrangement uses TRBV20-1 and TRBJ2-2, with TRBD2 matching over 8 bases. Trimming removed 2 bases from V and 7 bases from J; junction bases left unmatched: 6. The germline CDR1 and CDR2 sequences are DFQATT and SNEGSKA (reference sequence). This CDR3 region has 14 residues. The CDR3 protein is CSARKREMFGELFF. In DNA, the CDR3 is TGCAGTGCTAGAAAGCGGGAGATGTTCGGGGAGCTGTTTTTT.

The V call is TRBV19, the J call TRBJ2-3; 8 bases are shared with TRBD2. Trimming removed 8 bases from V and 1 base from J; junction bases left unmatched: 5. Germline loops: CDR1 LNHDA, CDR2 SQIVND (reference sequence). The CDR3 contains 14 residues. CDR3 DNA sequence: TGTGCCAGTTCGCGGCGGGAGGGCACAGATACGCAGTATTTT. This encodes CASSRREGTDTQYF. Together with reference TRBV19 and TRBJ2-3, the CDR3 gives the full variable domain: DGGITQSPKYLFRKEGQNVTLSCEQNLNHDAMYWYRQDPGQGLRLIYYSQIVNDFQKGDIAEGYSVSREKKESFPLTVTSAQKNPTAFYLCASSRREGTDTQYFGPGTRLTVL.

V usage is TRBV24-1 and J usage is TRBJ2-2, with a possible D match to TRBD2 (5 bases). CDR1 is KGHDR and CDR2 is SFDVKD in the germline V gene. Trimming stripped 5 bases from V and 3 bases from J, with 12 bases between. The CDR3 sequence is 15 residues long. CDR3 sequence (DNA): TGTGCCACCAGTGTCTCTAGCCGTGACACCGGGGAGCTGTTTTTT. The encoded protein is CATSVSSRDTGELFF.

The rearrangement joins TRBV19 to TRBJ1-6; 8 nucleotides align to TRBD1. The CDR3 is 15 residues long. From germline, CDR1 is LNHDA and CDR2 SQIVND (reference sequence). The V gene end was trimmed by 5 bases and the J gene end by 5 bases; junction bases not matched to a gene: 5. The CDR3 sequence: CASSDQQGDNSPLHF. For the CDR3, the DNA is TGTGCCAGTAGTGACCAACAGGGGGATAATTCACCCCTCCACTTT.

The rearrangement joins TRBV7-2 to TRBJ2-7; weak D call: TRBD2 (5 bases). CDR3 length: 15 residues. Germline V gene sequence: CDR1 SGHTA, CDR2 FQGNSA. The V end lost 0 bases, the J end lost 3 bases, and 12 bases lay between the germline ends. Here the CDR3 DNA reads TGTGCCAGCAGCTTAGCGCCCGGGGTCAACTACGAGCAGTACTTC. It translates to CASSLAPGVNYEQYF.

V is TRBV11-2 and J is TRBJ1-6; TRBD1 aligns across 9 bases. The CDR3 totals 16 residues. Per germline, CDR1 SGHAT and CDR2 FQNNGV. V was clipped by 4 bases and J by 7 bases; unmatched bases: 8. The CDR3, as DNA: TGTGCCAGCAGCTCCACAGGGGGCTGGATCAATTCACCCCTCCACTTT. Its translation is CASSSTGGWINSPLHF. Full variable domain (outside the CDR3, taken from reference TRBV11-2 and TRBJ1-6): EAGVAQSPRYKIIEKRQSVAFWCNPISGHATLYWYQQILGQGPKLLIQFQNNGVVDDSQLPKDRFSAERLKGVDSTLKIQPAKLEDSAVYLCASSSTGGWINSPLHFGNGTRLTVT.

Ten or more counts support this clonotype. The V call is TRBV7-8, the J call TRBJ1-1; D not resolved. There are 12 residues in the CDR3. Trimming shortened V by 3 bases and J by 6 bases, and 8 bases separated the two germline ends. Germline CDR1 is SGHVS and CDR2 is FQNEAQ. The CDR3 reads CASSFRLAEAFF. CDR3 DNA sequence: TGTGCCAGCAGCTTCCGCCTGGCTGAAGCTTTCTTT.

A remark on this clonotype: This is likely a read error, given that the CDR3 carries no conserved phenylalanine or tryptophan at its end. V gene TRBV11-2 combines with J gene TRBJ2-1, with D unclear. V was trimmed by 3 bases and J by 0 bases, leaving 9 bases between them. Germline assignment: CDR1 SGHAT and CDR2 FQNNGV. This CDR3 is 15 amino acids long. CDR3 DNA: TGTGCCAGCAGCTTGGGTCAGAGCTCCTACAATGAGCAGTTCCTC. Translated, it gives CASSLGQSSYNEQFL.

In its sample, this clonotype was seen a few times. The gene calls are TRBV19 and TRBJ1-1, with 7 bases fitting TRBD1. Germline-derived CDR1 and CDR2 are LNHDA and SQIVND (reference sequence). The V and J ends lost 4 bases and 5 bases, in that order; junction bases with no gene match: 7. This CDR3 is 14 amino acids long. The CDR3 spells CASSKRQGRTEAFF. CDR3 sequence (DNA): TGTGCCAGTAGTAAACGACAGGGAAGGACTGAAGCTTTCTTT.

This clonotype came up a few times. This sequence joins TRBV19 and TRBJ2-1; no clear D gene. V was pared by 4 bases and J by 3 bases, with 7 bases between. This CDR3 is built from 13 residues. Germline assignment: CDR1 LNHDA and CDR2 SQIVND (reference sequence). The CDR3 coding sequence is TGTGCCAGTAGTAGTTCGCTCTACAATGAGCAGTTCTTC. Residues: CASSSSLYNEQFF. Combining the CDR3 with reference TRBV19 and TRBJ2-1 gives the whole variable domain DGGITQSPKYLFRKEGQNVTLSCEQNLNHDAMYWYRQDPGQGLRLIYYSQIVNDFQKGDIAEGYSVSREKKESFPLTVTSAQKNPTAFYLCASSSSLYNEQFFGPGTRLTVL.

The DNA of the CDR3 is TGCAGTGCTAGAGATCGGGTGGGCGCGGGTACTGAAGCTTTCTTT. Its translation is CSARDRVGAGTEAFF. This chain connects TRBV20-1 to TRBJ1-1, with unresolved D. Trimming removed 0 bases at V and 5 bases at J, with 16 bases between. The CDR3 loop spans 15 amino acids. Germline lookup yields CDR1 DFQATT and CDR2 SNEGSKA (reference sequence).

The chain uses TRBV6-1 and TRBJ2-3; possible D gene TRBD1, 6 bases. CDR1 is MNHNS and CDR2 is SASEGT in the germline V gene. This CDR3 is 16 amino acids long. The V end lost 6 bases, the J end lost 0 bases, and 16 bases lay between the germline ends. The CDR3 sequence: CASSLSRTDSTDTQYF. The CDR3 DNA reads TGTGCCAGCAGCCTATCCAGGACAGATAGCACAGATACGCAGTATTTT.

The chain combines TRBV7-8 with TRBJ2-5, with D unresolved. The V gene's germline CDR1 is SGHVS and CDR2 FQNEAQ. V was pared by 1 base and J by 9 bases, with 9 bases between. There are 12 residues in the CDR3. CDR3 coding DNA: TGTGCCAGCAGCTTAGGGTCCTGGGCCCAGTACTTC. Amino acid sequence: CASSLGSWAQYF.

This clonotype appeared a few times. A single base separates this from a much larger clone, so it may be a read error. This rearrangement joins TRBV11-2 to TRBJ2-3; TRBD2 matches at 15 bases. This CDR3 contains 16 residues. Germline CDR1 reads SGHAT; CDR2 reads FQNNGV. After removal of 8 bases from V and 4 bases from J, the junction contained 7 bases not matched to a gene. CDR3 region: CASGSGTSGGPDTQYF. For the CDR3, the DNA is TGTGCCAGCGGCTCTGGGACTAGCGGGGGGCCAGATACGCAGTATTTT.

At least ten counts were recorded for this clonotype. The chain has TRBV5-1 and TRBJ2-1; 8 positions agree with TRBD2. The germline V gene encodes CDR1 SGHRS and CDR2 YFSETQ. This CDR3 has 15 amino acids. V lost 4 bases to trimming and J lost 7 bases; unmatched junction nucleotides: 10. CDR3 residues: CASSILAGGGNEQFF. The CDR3 nucleotides read TGCGCCAGCAGCATCTTGGCGGGGGGAGGGAATGAGCAGTTCTTC.